This TCR beta chain is from a study of CD8 T cells in Susac syndrome. The V and J ends lost 3 bases and 8 bases, in that order; junction bases with no gene match: 4. CDR3 length: 14 residues. Germline CDR1 SGHRS, CDR2 YFSETQ. The RNA input was about 0.5 to 1 ug, and it was reverse transcribed with random hexamers. Across 54 Vbeta and 13 Jbeta, TCR beta CDR3 was amplified with immunoSEQ multiplex PCR. One entry per CDR3 protein results from TCRdb running MiXCR on the immunoSEQ multiplex PCR reads. The repertoire holds around 180,000 distinct CDR3 sequences, over 85% seen once, with roughly 0.098% in the top ten.

The sequence was obtained from a human donor with multiple sclerosis. The sequenced sample consisted of CD4+ T cells from PBMCs. V gene TRBV5-1 combines with J gene TRBJ1-4; 10 nucleotides match TRBD1. Here the CDR3 reads CASSSTGGSEKLFF. The DNA of the CDR3 is TGCGCCAGCAGCTCGACAGGGGGCAGCGAAAAACTGTTTTTT.